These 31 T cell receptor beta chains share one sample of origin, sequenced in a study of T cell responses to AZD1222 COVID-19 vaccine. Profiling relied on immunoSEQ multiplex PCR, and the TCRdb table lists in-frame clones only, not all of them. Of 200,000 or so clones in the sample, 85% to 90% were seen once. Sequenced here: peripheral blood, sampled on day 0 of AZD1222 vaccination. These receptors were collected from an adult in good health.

This chain's CDR3 is CASSRGTRPSEQYF. CDR3 nucleotides: TGTGCCAGTAGTAGAGGGACTAGACCCTCCGAGCAGTACTTC. The chain has TRBV19 and TRBJ2-7; 8 bases agree with TRBD2. Germline values: CDR1 LNHDA, CDR2 SQIVND (reference sequence). The CDR3 length is 14 residues. V trimming: 4 bases; J trimming: 6 bases; junction bases outside the gene matches: 8. The whole variable domain, remainder taken from reference TRBV19 and TRBJ2-7, is DGGITQSPKYLFRKEGQNVTLSCEQNLNHDAMYWYRQDPGQGLRLIYYSQIVNDFQKGDIAEGYSVSREKKESFPLTVTSAQKNPTAFYLCASSRGTRPSEQYFGPGTRLTVT.

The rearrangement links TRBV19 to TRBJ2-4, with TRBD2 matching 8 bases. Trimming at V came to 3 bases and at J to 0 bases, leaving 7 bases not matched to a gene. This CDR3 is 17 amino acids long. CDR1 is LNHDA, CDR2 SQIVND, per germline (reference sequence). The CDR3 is CASSMVLAALAKNIQYF. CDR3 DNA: TGTGCCAGTAGTATGGTACTAGCGGCGCTAGCCAAAAACATTCAGTACTTC. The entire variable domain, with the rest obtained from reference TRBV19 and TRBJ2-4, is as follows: DGGITQSPKYLFRKEGQNVTLSCEQNLNHDAMYWYRQDPGQGLRLIYYSQIVNDFQKGDIAEGYSVSREKKESFPLTVTSAQKNPTAFYLCASSMVLAALAKNIQYFGAGTRLSVL.

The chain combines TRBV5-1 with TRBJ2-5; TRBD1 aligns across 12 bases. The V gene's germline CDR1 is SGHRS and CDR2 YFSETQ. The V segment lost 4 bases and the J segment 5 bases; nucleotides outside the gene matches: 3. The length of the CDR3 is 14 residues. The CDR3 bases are TGCGCCAGCAGCCCGGGACAGGGGGCGGAGACCCAGTACTTC. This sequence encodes CASSPGQGAETQYF.

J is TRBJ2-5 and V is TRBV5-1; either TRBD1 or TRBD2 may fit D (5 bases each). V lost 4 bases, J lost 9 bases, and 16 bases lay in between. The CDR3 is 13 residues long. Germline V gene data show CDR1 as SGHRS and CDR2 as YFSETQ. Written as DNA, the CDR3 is TGCGCCAGCAGCCTGGGACCCGAGGTGGCCCAGTACTTC. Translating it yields CASSLGPEVAQYF.

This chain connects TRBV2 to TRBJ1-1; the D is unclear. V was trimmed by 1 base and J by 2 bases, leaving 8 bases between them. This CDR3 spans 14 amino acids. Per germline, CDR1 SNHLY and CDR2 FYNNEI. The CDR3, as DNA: TGTGCCAGCAGTGAAGGGTCCCAAAACACTGAAGCTTTCTTT. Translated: CASSEGSQNTEAFF.

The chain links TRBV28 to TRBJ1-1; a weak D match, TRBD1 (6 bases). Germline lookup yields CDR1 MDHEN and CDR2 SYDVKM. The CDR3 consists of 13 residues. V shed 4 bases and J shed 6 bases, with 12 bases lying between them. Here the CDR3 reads CASSSLGGAEAFF. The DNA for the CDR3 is TGTGCCAGCAGTTCCCTAGGGGGAGCTGAAGCTTTCTTT.

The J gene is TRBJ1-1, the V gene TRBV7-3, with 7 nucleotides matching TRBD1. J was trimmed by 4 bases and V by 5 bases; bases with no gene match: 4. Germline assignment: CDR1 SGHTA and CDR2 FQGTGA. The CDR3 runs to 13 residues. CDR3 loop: CASSPRQGTEAFF. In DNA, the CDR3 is TGTGCCAGCAGCCCTAGACAGGGCACTGAAGCTTTCTTT.

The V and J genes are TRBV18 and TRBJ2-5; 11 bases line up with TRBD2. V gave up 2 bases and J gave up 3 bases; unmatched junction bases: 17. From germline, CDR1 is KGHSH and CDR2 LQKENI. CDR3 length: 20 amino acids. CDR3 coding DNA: TGTGCCAGCTCACCATCTGATCTAGCGGGGGGCCCCGAGGCTAAAGAGACCCAGTACTTC. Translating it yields CASSPSDLAGGPEAKETQYF. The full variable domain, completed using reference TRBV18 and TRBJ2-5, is NAGVMQNPRHLVRRRGQEARLRCSPMKGHSHVYWYRQLPEEGLKFMVYLQKENIIDESGMPKERFSAEFPKEGPSILRIQQVVRGDSAAYFCASSPSDLAGGPEAKETQYFGPGTRLLVL.

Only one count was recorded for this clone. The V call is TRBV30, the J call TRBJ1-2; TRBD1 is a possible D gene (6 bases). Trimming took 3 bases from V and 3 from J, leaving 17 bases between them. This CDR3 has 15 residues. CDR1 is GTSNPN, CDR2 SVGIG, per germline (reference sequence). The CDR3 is CAWREGGTPYYGYTF. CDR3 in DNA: TGTGCCTGGAGGGAAGGGGGTACCCCTTACTATGGCTACACCTTC.

The CDR3 nucleotides read TGTGCCAGCAACCCCCCCCACCTTGCAACTAATGAAAAACTGTTTTTT. This gives the protein CASNPPHLATNEKLFF. This chain links TRBV25-1 with TRBJ1-4; the D is unclear. The CDR3 covers 16 residues. CDR1 and CDR2 from the germline V gene are MGHDK and SYGVNS. Deletions cut 7 bases from V and 0 bases from J, with 15 bases between.

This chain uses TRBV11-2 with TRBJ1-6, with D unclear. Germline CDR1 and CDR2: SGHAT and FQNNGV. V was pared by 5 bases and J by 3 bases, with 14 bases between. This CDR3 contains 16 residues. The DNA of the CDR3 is TGTGCCAGCAGCCTTAGGCTGAATGACTATAATTCACCCCTCCACTTT. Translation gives CASSLRLNDYNSPLHF.

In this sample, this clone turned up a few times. CDR3 in amino acids: CASSWGQGTDTQYF. CDR3 coding DNA: TGTGCCAGCAGCTGGGGACAGGGCACAGATACGCAGTATTTT. The V gene is TRBV7-2, the J gene TRBJ2-3, with 8 bases identical to TRBD1. The germline CDR1 and CDR2 sequences are SGHTA and FQGNSA. The ends lost 4 bases at V and 1 base at J; junction bases unmatched: 1. CDR3 length: 14 amino acids.

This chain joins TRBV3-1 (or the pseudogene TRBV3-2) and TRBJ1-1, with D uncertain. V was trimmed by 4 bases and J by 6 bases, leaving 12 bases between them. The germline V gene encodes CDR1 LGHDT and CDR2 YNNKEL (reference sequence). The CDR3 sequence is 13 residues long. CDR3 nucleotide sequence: TGTGCCAGCAGCCGGAGGGTTGGACCTGAAGCTTTCTTT. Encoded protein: CASSRRVGPEAFF.

The CDR3 DNA sequence: TGTGCCAGCAGTGAAGACAGGGGAGAGGAAAAACTGTTTTTT. It yields the protein CASSEDRGEEKLFF. V usage is TRBV2 and J usage is TRBJ1-4, with TRBD1 identical over 7 bases. The germline V gene encodes CDR1 SNHLY and CDR2 FYNNEI. The CDR3 spans 14 residues. Trimming cost V 1 base and J 8 bases; bases outside gene matches: 4.

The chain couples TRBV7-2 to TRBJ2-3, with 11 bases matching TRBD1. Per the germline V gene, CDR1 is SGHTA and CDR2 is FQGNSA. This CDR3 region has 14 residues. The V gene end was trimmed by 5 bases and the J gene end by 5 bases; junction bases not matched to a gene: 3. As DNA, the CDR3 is TGTGCCAGCAGCCTTGGGACAGGGGGAGATACGCAGTATTTT. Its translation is CASSLGTGGDTQYF.

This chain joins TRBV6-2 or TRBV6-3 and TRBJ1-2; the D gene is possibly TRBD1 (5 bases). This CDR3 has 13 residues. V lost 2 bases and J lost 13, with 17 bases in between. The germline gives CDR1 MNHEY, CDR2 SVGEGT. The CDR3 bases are TGTGCCAGCAGTTACGGGACCCGGGACCTCTCCACCTTC. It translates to CASSYGTRDLSTF.

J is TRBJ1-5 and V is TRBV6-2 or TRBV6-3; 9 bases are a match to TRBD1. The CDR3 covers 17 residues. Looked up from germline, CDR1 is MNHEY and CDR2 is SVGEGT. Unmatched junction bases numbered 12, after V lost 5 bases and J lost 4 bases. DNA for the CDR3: TGTGCCAGCAGTCGCCCGACGGACAGGGGTTGGAATCAGCCCCAGCATTTT. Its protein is CASSRPTDRGWNQPQHF.

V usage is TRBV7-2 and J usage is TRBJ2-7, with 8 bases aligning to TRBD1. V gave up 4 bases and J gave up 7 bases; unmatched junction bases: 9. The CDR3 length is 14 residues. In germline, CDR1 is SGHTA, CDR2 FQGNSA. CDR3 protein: CASSSDRAYVEQYF. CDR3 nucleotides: TGTGCCAGCAGCTCGGACAGGGCGTACGTGGAGCAGTACTTC.

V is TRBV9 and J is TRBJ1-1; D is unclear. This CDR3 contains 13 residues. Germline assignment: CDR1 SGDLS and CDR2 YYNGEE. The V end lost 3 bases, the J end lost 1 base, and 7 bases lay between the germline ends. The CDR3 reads CASSASWNTEAFF. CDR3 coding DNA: TGTGCCAGCAGCGCCTCCTGGAACACTGAAGCTTTCTTT.

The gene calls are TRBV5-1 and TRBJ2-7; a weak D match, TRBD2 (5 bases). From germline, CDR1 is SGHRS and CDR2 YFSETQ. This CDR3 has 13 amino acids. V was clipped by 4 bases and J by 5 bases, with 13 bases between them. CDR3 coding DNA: TGCGCCAGCAGCCCCGAGGGTGGGAACGAGCAGTACTTC. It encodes CASSPEGGNEQYF.

The CDR3 coding sequence is TGTGCCAGCAGTGAAGGGGACCCATCTCTAGCCACCATATATTTT. It translates to CASSEGDPSLATIYF. The chain is built from TRBV6-1 and TRBJ1-3; D may be TRBD1 (5 bases). V was cut by 1 base and J by 9 bases, with 16 bases left in between. Germline-derived CDR1 and CDR2 are MNHNS and SASEGT. This CDR3 is 15 amino acids long.

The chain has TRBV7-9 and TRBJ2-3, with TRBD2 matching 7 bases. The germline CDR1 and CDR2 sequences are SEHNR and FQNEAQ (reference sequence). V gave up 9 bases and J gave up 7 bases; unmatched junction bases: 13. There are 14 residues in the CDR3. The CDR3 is CASWRAGVYNTQYF. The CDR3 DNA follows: TGTGCCAGTTGGCGGGCGGGGGTTTATAATACGCAGTATTTT.

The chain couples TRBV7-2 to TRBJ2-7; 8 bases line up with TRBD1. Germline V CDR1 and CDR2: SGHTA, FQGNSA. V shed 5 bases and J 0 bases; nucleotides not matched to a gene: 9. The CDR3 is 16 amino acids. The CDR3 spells CASSLWTGRSSYEQYF. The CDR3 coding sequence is TGTGCCAGCAGCCTATGGACAGGGAGAAGCTCCTACGAGCAGTACTTC.

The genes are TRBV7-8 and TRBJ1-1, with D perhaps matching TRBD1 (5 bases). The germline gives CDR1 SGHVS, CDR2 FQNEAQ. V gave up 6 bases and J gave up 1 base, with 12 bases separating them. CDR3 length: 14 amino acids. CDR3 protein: CASRPGRGNTEAFF. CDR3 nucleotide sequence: TGTGCCAGCAGACCGGGACGGGGGAACACTGAAGCTTTCTTT.

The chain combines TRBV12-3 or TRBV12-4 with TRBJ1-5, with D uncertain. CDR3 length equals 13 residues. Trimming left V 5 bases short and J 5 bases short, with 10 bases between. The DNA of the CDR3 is TGTGCCAGCAGTGGCCCCCACGATCAGCCCCAGCATTTT. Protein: CASSGPHDQPQHF.

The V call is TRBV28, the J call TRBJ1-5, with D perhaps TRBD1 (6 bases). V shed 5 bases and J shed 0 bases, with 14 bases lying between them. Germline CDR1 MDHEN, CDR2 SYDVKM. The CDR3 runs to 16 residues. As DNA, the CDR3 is TGTGCCAGCAGTCCGCCCAGGGGATTTAGCAATCAGCCCCAGCATTTT. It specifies CASSPPRGFSNQPQHF.

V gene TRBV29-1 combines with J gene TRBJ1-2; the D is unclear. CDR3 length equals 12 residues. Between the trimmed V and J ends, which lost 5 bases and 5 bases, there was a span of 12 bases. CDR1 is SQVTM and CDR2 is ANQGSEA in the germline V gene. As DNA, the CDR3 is TGCAGCGTTCTCGGGTTTCGGTATGGCTACACCTTC. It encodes CSVLGFRYGYTF.

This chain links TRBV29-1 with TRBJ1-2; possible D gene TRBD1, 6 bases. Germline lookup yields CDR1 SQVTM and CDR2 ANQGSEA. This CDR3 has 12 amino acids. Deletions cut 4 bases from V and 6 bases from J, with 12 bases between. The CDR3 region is CSVVDRKHGYTF. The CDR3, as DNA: TGCAGCGTTGTCGACAGGAAACATGGCTACACCTTC.

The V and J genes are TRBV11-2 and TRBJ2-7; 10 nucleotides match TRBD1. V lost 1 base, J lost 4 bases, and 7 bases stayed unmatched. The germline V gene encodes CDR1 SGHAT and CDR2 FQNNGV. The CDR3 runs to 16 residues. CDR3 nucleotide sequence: TGTGCCAGCAGCTTAGTCGGAGGACAGGGGGTTTACGAGCAGTACTTC. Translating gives CASSLVGGQGVYEQYF.

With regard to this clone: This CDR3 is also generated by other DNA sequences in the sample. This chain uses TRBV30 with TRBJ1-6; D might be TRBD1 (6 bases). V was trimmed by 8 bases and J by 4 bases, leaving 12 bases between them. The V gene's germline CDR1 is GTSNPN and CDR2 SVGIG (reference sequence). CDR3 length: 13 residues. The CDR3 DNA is TGTGCCGGTAGACAGGAATATAATTCACCCCTCCACTTT. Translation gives CAGRQEYNSPLHF. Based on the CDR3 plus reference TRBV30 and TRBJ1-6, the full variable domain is SQTIHQWPATLVQPVGSPLSLECTVEGTSNPNLYWYRQAAGRGLQLLFYSVGIGQISSEVPQNLSASRPQDRQFILSSKKLLLSDSGFYLCAGRQEYNSPLHFGNGTRLTVT.

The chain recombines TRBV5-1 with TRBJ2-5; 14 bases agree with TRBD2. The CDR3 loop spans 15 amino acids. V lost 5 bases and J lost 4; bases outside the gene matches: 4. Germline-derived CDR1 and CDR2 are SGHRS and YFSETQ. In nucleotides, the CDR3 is TGCGCCAGCAGATCCGGGACTAGCGGGGGAGAGACCCAGTACTTC. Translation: CASRSGTSGGETQYF. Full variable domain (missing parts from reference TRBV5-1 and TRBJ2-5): KAGVTQTPRYLIKTRGQQVTLSCSPISGHRSVSWYQQTPGQGLQFLFEYFSETQRNKGNFPGRFSGRQFSNSRSEMNVSTLELGDSALYLCASRSGTSGGETQYFGPGTRLLVL.